This TCR beta chain derives from a study of CD8+CD57+ T cells in acquired aplastic anemia. This clonotype has only one observation. No antigen is known for it. Only patients with CD8+CD57+ cell expansion on flow cytometry were chosen for sequencing. Study results and caveats: Any difference that existed in CD8+ Simpson's diversity between patients and controls was not significant. Patients and controls shared twenty-nine CD8+ CDR3 sequences, which appeared highly expressed in patients and within their immunodominant clones.

Profiles of TCR beta VDJ and CDR3 were generated from a genomic DNA template. TCRdb ran MiXCR on the reads and lists one entry per CDR3 protein. Of about 200,000 distinct CDR3 sequences in the sample, 65% are singletons; the top ten hold roughly 61%. Germline CDR1 reads SGHTA; CDR2 reads FQGTGA. The CDR3 extends over 15 amino acids. Trimming cost V 1 base and J 7 bases; bases outside gene matches: 6. The sample consisted of sorted CD4+, CD8+, or CD8+CD57+ T cells (not recorded which) from PBMCs. This TCR came from a human donor with aplastic anemia. The chain joins TRBV7-3 to TRBJ2-4, with TRBD2 matching 8 bases. Here the CDR3 DNA reads TGTGCCAGCAGCTTAATGGCGGGGGGCGGGAACATTCAGTACTTC. Amino acid sequence: CASSLMAGGGNIQYF. The variable domain in full, with the rest retrieved from reference TRBV7-3 and TRBJ2-4, is GAGVSQTPSNKVTEKGKYVELRCDPISGHTALYWYRQSLGQGPEFLIYFQGTGAADDSGLPNDRFFAVRPEGSVSTLKIQRTERGDSAVYLCASSLMAGGGNIQYFGAGTRLSVL.